The rows below give T cell receptor beta chains drawn from one sample of a study of T cell repertoires and HLA-DP antigens. Their recognized antigens are unknown. Clones were read by immunoSEQ multiplex PCR, and TCRdb kept only the in-frame ones, dropping some. This sample has over 100,000 clones; 80% to 95% occur once, and the top ten carry about 0.3%. The sequencing sample was made of CD4+ T cells from PBMCs. The source is a woman between 18 and 30 years old in good health and CMV-seronegative. Both conserved end residues are trimmed from each CDR3. The D gene is left open where the match is weak. Expanded clones get a size class; other rows say once, few or many, or leave the size out.

D gene,CDR3 length,clone size,J gene,V gene,CDR3 protein
-,15,-,TRBJ1-5,TRBV5-8,ASSLGGGPTDNQPQH
-,11,-,TRBJ2-7,TRBV27,ASSFRTEYEQY
-,13,-,TRBJ2-3,TRBV11-2,ASSSLTVGTDTQY
TRBD1,13,-,TRBJ2-1,TRBV10-2,ASSPDRGSYNEQF
-,13,-,TRBJ2-5,TRBV2,ASSEAGGLQETQY
-,11,-,TRBJ2-1,TRBV7-9,ASSVNRANEQF
-,13,-,TRBJ1-4,TRBV5-4,ASSSGGQTNEKLF
-,13,once,TRBJ1-4,TRBV18,ASSPVDSGREKLF
TRBD1,13,-,TRBJ1-1,TRBV2,ASLTRTGANTEAF
TRBD1,14,once,TRBJ2-1,TRBV9,ASSPKTGGTYNEQF
-,14,-,TRBJ2-7,TRBV21-1,ASSKVRLASVGEQY
TRBD2,14,-,TRBJ2-1,TRBV23-1,ASSHPGGLLGNEQF
-,9,-,TRBJ2-5,TRBV7-9,ASSPAETQY
-,16,once,TRBJ2-2,TRBV7-3,ASSAEANRRLNTGELF
-,12,-,TRBJ2-5,TRBV5-1,ASSASGQSETQY
-,14,-,TRBJ2-1,TRBV11-1,ASSISSGNSYNEQF
TRBD1,12,-,TRBJ2-7,TRBV5-1,ASSHTGQGYEQY
-,14,-,TRBJ2-6,TRBV7-9,ASSLFWGSGANVLT
-,12,-,TRBJ1-4,TRBV7-8,ASSLGGRGEKLF
-,11,-,TRBJ1-2,TRBV5-4,ASGDRNNYGYT
-,11,-,TRBJ1-2,TRBV27,ASSGGLAAGYT
-,10,-,TRBJ1-2,TRBV28,ASSLRGYGYT
-,11,-,TRBJ1-2,TRBV18,ASSDDSSYGYT
-,13,-,TRBJ1-5,TRBV5-6,ASSRSGSYNQPQH
TRBD1,10,-,TRBJ2-7,TRBV27,ARGAQTGEQY
-,10,-,TRBJ2-3,TRBV6-5,ASRVGGDTQY
TRBD1,12,-,TRBJ2-7,TRBV9,ASSDPDRGYEQY
-,9,-,TRBJ2-7,TRBV29-1,SVLGSGVQY
-,13,-,TRBJ2-3,TRBV18,ASSPPGRPSDTQY
-,12,-,TRBJ2-7,TRBV7-8,ASSLAAGTYEQY
-,12,medium-sized,TRBJ1-6,TRBV19,ASSITQTYSPLH
-,13,-,TRBJ1-5,TRBV28,ASSFPFSSNQPQH
-,11,-,TRBJ1-1,TRBV28,ASSLRVGTEAF
TRBD1,13,-,TRBJ1-5,TRBV7-9,ASSVTGDSNQPQH
-,17,-,TRBJ1-1,TRBV19,ASSPPAKGMSYENTEAF
TRBD1,13,-,TRBJ1-5,TRBV18,ASSPSGGRDQPQH
-,14,-,TRBJ1-1,TRBV7-2,ASSHPAGEGDTEAF
-,13,-,TRBJ1-6,TRBV7-2,ASSLVISYNSPLH
-,16,-,TRBJ1-2,TRBV4-1,ASSYLARQGSANYGYT
-,12,-,TRBJ1-4,TRBV5-6,ASSLYTTNEKLF
-,13,-,TRBJ2-1,TRBV9,ASSVVPGSYNEQF
TRBD1,16,-,TRBJ2-7,TRBV15,ATSSLLAGTGERYEQY
TRBD1,14,-,TRBJ2-3,TRBV18,ASSRYTGQDTDTQY
-,13,-,TRBJ2-4,TRBV5-5,ASSPYSQAKNIQY
-,16,-,TRBJ2-1,TRBV11-3,ASSPFRELVSPYNEQF